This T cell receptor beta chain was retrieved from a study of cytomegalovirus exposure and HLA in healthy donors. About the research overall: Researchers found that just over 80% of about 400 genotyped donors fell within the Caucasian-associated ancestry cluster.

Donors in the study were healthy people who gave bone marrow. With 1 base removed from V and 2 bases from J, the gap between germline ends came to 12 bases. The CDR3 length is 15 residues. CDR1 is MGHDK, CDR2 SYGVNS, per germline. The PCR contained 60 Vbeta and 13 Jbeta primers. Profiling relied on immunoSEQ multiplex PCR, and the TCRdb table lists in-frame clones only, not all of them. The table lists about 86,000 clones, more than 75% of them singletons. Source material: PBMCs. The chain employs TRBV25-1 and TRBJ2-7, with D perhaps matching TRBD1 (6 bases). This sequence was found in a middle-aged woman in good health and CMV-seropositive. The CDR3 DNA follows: TGTGCCAGCAGTGAATTAAGGCAGGGGACCTACGAGCAGTACTTC. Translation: CASSELRQGTYEQYF.